The 26 T cell receptor beta chains given below trace back to one sample, sequenced in a study of cytomegalovirus exposure and HLA in healthy donors. Assay: immunoSEQ multiplex PCR; the TCRdb copy retains only in-frame clones and omits some. The table shows approximately 110,000 clones, with roughly 94% occurring only once. The sample consisted of PBMCs. These receptors all come from a woman aged 18-29 years in good health and CMV-seronegative.

This clone was picked up one time. V is TRBV5-1 and J is TRBJ2-1; TRBD2 agrees at 9 bases. Germline values: CDR1 SGHRS, CDR2 YFSETQ. The CDR3 has 17 amino acids. Trimming cost V 4 bases and J 10 bases; bases outside gene matches: 18. CDR3 region: CASSAGRLSGGDSEQFF. The CDR3 bases are TGCGCCAGCAGCGCGGGACGCCTTAGCGGGGGAGATAGCGAGCAGTTCTTC.

The chain combines TRBV25-1 with TRBJ2-1, with 8 bases lining up with TRBD2. J gave up 7 bases and V 6 bases, and 20 bases lay outside the gene matches. This CDR3 spans 18 amino acids. Germline V lookup: CDR1 MGHDK, CDR2 SYGVNS. Written as DNA, the CDR3 is TGTGCCAGCAGGGGACTAGTAGGAATATGCGCTTGGGTAAATGAGCAGTTCTTC. It specifies CASRGLVGICAWVNEQFF.

The genes are TRBV18 and TRBJ1-3; TRBD1 might be the D (6 bases). With 4 bases removed from V and 4 bases from J, the gap between germline ends came to 14 bases. This CDR3 is 15 amino acids long. Germline V gene sequence: CDR1 KGHSH, CDR2 LQKENI. CDR3 loop: CASSQRQEGGNTIYF. The DNA for the CDR3 is TGTGCCAGCTCACAGCGACAGGAAGGCGGAAACACCATATATTTT.

This chain links TRBV5-6 with TRBJ1-1; no definite D call. The CDR3 loop spans 12 amino acids. Deletions cut 2 bases from V and 1 base from J, with 3 bases between. Per the germline V gene, CDR1 is SGHDT and CDR2 is YYEEEE. The CDR3 is CASSFQNTEAFF. The CDR3 region has the DNA TGTGCCAGCAGCTTTCAGAACACTGAAGCTTTCTTT.

The chain combines TRBV2 with TRBJ2-7; D remains ambiguous. Germline V lookup: CDR1 SNHLY, CDR2 FYNNEI. The V end lost 5 bases, the J end lost 3 bases, and 5 bases lay between the germline ends. CDR3 length equals 11 residues. This CDR3 is CASSPNYEQYF. Written as DNA, the CDR3 is TGTGCCAGCAGTCCTAACTACGAGCAGTACTTC. Together with reference TRBV2 and TRBJ2-7, the CDR3 gives the full variable domain: EPEVTQTPSHQVTQMGQEVILRCVPISNHLYFYWYRQILGQKVEFLVSFYNNEISEKSEIFDDQFSVERPDGSNFTLKIRSTKLEDSAMYFCASSPNYEQYFGPGTRLTVT.

The genes are TRBV6-5 and TRBJ2-7, with D tentatively TRBD2 (5 bases). From germline, CDR1 is MNHEY and CDR2 SVGAGI. Trimming stripped 2 bases from V and 3 bases from J, with 11 bases between. This CDR3 contains 14 residues. Written as DNA, the CDR3 is TGTGCCAGCAGTTACGACCGGAGGCTCTACGAGCAGTACTTC. Translation gives CASSYDRRLYEQYF.

J is TRBJ1-1 and V is TRBV7-3, with 8 bases that match TRBD1. Germline CDR1 and CDR2: SGHTA and FQGTGA. The CDR3 spans 14 residues. V shed 3 bases, J shed 1 base, and the junction held 1 base outside the gene matches. DNA for the CDR3: TGTGCCAGCAGCTTGGACAGGGCGAACACTGAAGCTTTCTTT. Amino acids: CASSLDRANTEAFF. The full variable domain, with the rest looked up from reference TRBV7-3 and TRBJ1-1, is GAGVSQTPSNKVTEKGKYVELRCDPISGHTALYWYRQSLGQGPEFLIYFQGTGAADDSGLPNDRFFAVRPEGSVSTLKIQRTERGDSAVYLCASSLDRANTEAFFGQGTRLTVV.

V usage is TRBV29-1 and J usage is TRBJ1-4, with TRBD1 matching 7 bases. This CDR3 region has 15 residues. With 6 bases clipped from V and 3 bases from J, the junction kept 10 bases outside the gene matches. Germline CDR1 reads SQVTM; CDR2 reads ANQGSEA. The CDR3 reads CSVQEGTVSNEKLFF. CDR3 nucleotides: TGCAGCGTCCAAGAGGGGACAGTGTCTAATGAAAAACTGTTTTTT. The whole variable domain, filled in from reference TRBV29-1 and TRBJ1-4, reads SAVISQKPSRDICQRGTSLTIQCQVDSQVTMMFWYRQQPGQSLTLIATANQGSEATYESGFVIDKFPISRPNLTFSTLTVSNMSPEDSSIYLCSVQEGTVSNEKLFFGSGTQLSVL.

This clone was detected a few times. V gene TRBV11-2 combines with J gene TRBJ2-2, with 8 bases matching TRBD1. The CDR3 extends over 15 amino acids. CDR1 and CDR2 (germline): SGHAT, FQNNGV. V shed 2 bases and J 7 bases; nucleotides not matched to a gene: 6. The CDR3 DNA reads as TGTGCCAGCAGCTTATACCAGGGGGCAGACGGGGAGCTGTTTTTT. This translates into CASSLYQGADGELFF.

The chain carries TRBV6-5 and TRBJ2-1, with TRBD2 matching over 8 bases. The CDR3 runs to 16 residues. The germline V gene encodes CDR1 MNHEY and CDR2 SVGAGI. The V and J ends lost 4 bases and 1 base, in that order; junction bases with no gene match: 6. CDR3 DNA: TGTGCCAGCAGTTCCACAGGCGGGGGGTCCTACAATGAGCAGTTCTTC. Translated, it gives CASSSTGGGSYNEQFF.

The V and J genes are TRBV19 and TRBJ2-1, with TRBD1 as a possible D gene (6 bases). The length of the CDR3 is 15 residues. V shed 6 bases and J shed 4 bases, with 16 bases lying between them. Germline lookup yields CDR1 LNHDA and CDR2 SQIVND (reference sequence). CDR3 DNA: TGTGCCAGTAGGTCGGTCTCCAGGGGATACAATGAGCAGTTCTTC. Residues: CASRSVSRGYNEQFF.

The J gene is TRBJ1-2, the V gene TRBV9; D gene unclear. The CDR3 length is 12 residues. Germline assignment: CDR1 SGDLS and CDR2 YYNGEE. Deletions cut 0 bases from V and 14 bases from J, with 14 bases between. The CDR3 bases are TGTGCCAGCAGCGTAGAGTCCGAGGCCGGGACCTTC. It encodes CASSVESEAGTF.

V gene TRBV9 combines with J gene TRBJ1-1; possible D gene TRBD1, 5 bases. The germline V gene encodes CDR1 SGDLS and CDR2 YYNGEE. This CDR3 contains 12 residues. Trimming left V 0 bases short and J 9 bases short, with 9 bases between. This CDR3 is CASSVAGGKAFF. The CDR3 DNA follows: TGTGCCAGCAGCGTAGCTGGGGGGAAAGCTTTCTTT.

This clone was picked up one time. J is TRBJ1-3 and V is TRBV2; a possible D gene is TRBD1 (6 bases). The CDR3 spans 13 residues. Germline lookup yields CDR1 SNHLY and CDR2 FYNNEI. V was clipped by 8 bases and J by 6 bases, with 14 bases between them. The CDR3 region has the DNA TGTGCCAGCTCCCCCGAGGGGGTAAACACCATATATTTT. Translation: CASSPEGVNTIYF. The full variable domain, rest sourced from reference TRBV2 and TRBJ1-3, is EPEVTQTPSHQVTQMGQEVILRCVPISNHLYFYWYRQILGQKVEFLVSFYNNEISEKSEIFDDQFSVERPDGSNFTLKIRSTKLEDSAMYFCASSPEGVNTIYFGEGSWLTVV.

This chain joins TRBV27 and TRBJ2-1; a weak D match, TRBD1 (5 bases). Germline V gene sequence: CDR1 MNHEY, CDR2 SMNVEV (reference sequence). V shed 3 bases and J shed 9 bases, with 21 bases lying between them. CDR3 length equals 16 residues. The DNA of the CDR3 is TGTGCCAGCAGTTTTCGGTCCTCAGGTGGGGCCGGTGAGCAGTTCTTC. Residues: CASSFRSSGGAGEQFF.

This rearrangement joins TRBV2 to TRBJ2-1, with 8 bases fitting TRBD1. The CDR3 covers 19 residues. V lost 5 bases and J lost 0; bases outside the gene matches: 15. CDR1 and CDR2 (germline): SNHLY, FYNNEI. In nucleotides, the CDR3 is TGTGCCAGCAGTACTTCCGGGACAGGATTACCAAGCTCCTACAATGAGCAGTTCTTC. Protein: CASSTSGTGLPSSYNEQFF.

This rearrangement joins TRBV7-2 to TRBJ2-1; no reliable D call. Deletions cut 5 bases from V and 0 bases from J, with 14 bases between. Germline assignment: CDR1 SGHTA and CDR2 FQGNSA. The CDR3 contains 16 residues. The CDR3 sequence is CASSPLLVSSYNEQFF. The CDR3 coding sequence is TGTGCCAGCAGCCCCCTCCTCGTTAGCTCCTACAATGAGCAGTTCTTC.

The genes are TRBV9 and TRBJ1-6; D may be TRBD1 (5 bases). The germline CDR1 and CDR2 sequences are SGDLS and YYNGEE. CDR3 length equals 16 residues. Deletions cut 3 bases from V and 6 bases from J, with 16 bases between. CDR3 sequence (DNA): TGTGCCAGCAGCGAGCCACCAGGGTTGCGTAATTCACCCCTCCACTTT. Encoded protein: CASSEPPGLRNSPLHF.

This clone came up once. The V gene is TRBV6-5, the J gene TRBJ2-3, with D unresolved. V lost 9 bases to trimming and J lost 1 base, with 8 bases between them. Per germline, CDR1 MNHEY and CDR2 SVGAGI. CDR3 length: 12 amino acids. The CDR3 spells CASRSGTDTQYF. In nucleotides, the CDR3 is TGTGCCAGTCGGTCGGGCACAGATACGCAGTATTTT.

V usage is TRBV27 and J usage is TRBJ2-3, with TRBD2 matching 8 bases. The CDR3 sequence is 15 residues long. Germline V gene data show CDR1 as MNHEY and CDR2 as SMNVEV (reference sequence). V was clipped by 8 bases and J by 4 bases; unmatched bases: 11. The CDR3 nucleotides read TGTGCCAGCGGCGGGGTAGCGGGGTGGGCAGATACGCAGTATTTT. Its translation: CASGGVAGWADTQYF.

V usage is TRBV11-2 and J usage is TRBJ2-7, with a weak D call TRBD2 (6 bases). Deletions cut 0 bases from V and 5 bases from J, with 14 bases between. Germline CDR1 is SGHAT and CDR2 is FQNNGV. The CDR3 extends over 15 amino acids. The CDR3 nucleotides read TGTGCCAGCAGCTTAGATTTGGGGGGTATCAACGAGCAGTACTTC. Residues: CASSLDLGGINEQYF.

The chain couples TRBV28 to TRBJ1-5, with 8 bases matching TRBD1. This CDR3 is 14 amino acids long. Trimming cost V 9 bases and J 7 bases; bases outside gene matches: 11. Looked up from germline, CDR1 is MDHEN and CDR2 is SYDVKM. Written as DNA, the CDR3 is TGTGCCAGGACGTTAATACAGGGGGTCCAGCCCCAGCATTTT. Its protein is CARTLIQGVQPQHF.

The V and J genes are TRBV5-1 and TRBJ2-3; TRBD1 agrees at 8 bases. The J segment lost 2 bases and the V segment lost 4 bases, leaving 6 bases of the junction unmatched. The CDR3 totals 15 residues. Germline CDR1 and CDR2: SGHRS and YFSETQ. CDR3 nucleotide sequence: TGCGCCAGCAGCCGTGGACAGGGCCTCACAGATACGCAGTATTTT. This translates into CASSRGQGLTDTQYF.

The V gene is TRBV18, the J gene TRBJ1-5; D gene unclear. CDR3 length: 15 residues. CDR1 and CDR2 (germline): KGHSH, LQKENI. Trimming pared 1 base from V and 5 bases from J, leaving 12 bases between. CDR3: CASSPQARRDQPQHF. The CDR3 bases are TGTGCCAGCTCACCACAAGCTCGCCGGGATCAGCCCCAGCATTTT.

The chain recombines TRBV2 with TRBJ1-2, with 9 bases aligning to TRBD1. The junction had 13 bases not matched to a gene; V was cut back by 6 bases and J by 8 bases. The CDR3 totals 15 residues. Germline V gene data show CDR1 as SNHLY and CDR2 as FYNNEI. CDR3 loop: CASSSVRDRERGYTF. CDR3 bases: TGTGCCAGCAGCAGCGTTCGGGACAGGGAAAGAGGCTACACCTTC.

The chain has TRBV27 and TRBJ2-2, with D tentatively TRBD2 (7 bases). The length of the CDR3 is 15 residues. Germline lookup yields CDR1 MNHEY and CDR2 SMNVEV (reference sequence). Trimming cost V 7 bases and J 0 bases, with 12 bases left between them. CDR3 nucleotide sequence: TGTGCCAGCACCCTCGGGGGGCCGAACACCGGGGAGCTGTTTTTT. It encodes CASTLGGPNTGELFF.